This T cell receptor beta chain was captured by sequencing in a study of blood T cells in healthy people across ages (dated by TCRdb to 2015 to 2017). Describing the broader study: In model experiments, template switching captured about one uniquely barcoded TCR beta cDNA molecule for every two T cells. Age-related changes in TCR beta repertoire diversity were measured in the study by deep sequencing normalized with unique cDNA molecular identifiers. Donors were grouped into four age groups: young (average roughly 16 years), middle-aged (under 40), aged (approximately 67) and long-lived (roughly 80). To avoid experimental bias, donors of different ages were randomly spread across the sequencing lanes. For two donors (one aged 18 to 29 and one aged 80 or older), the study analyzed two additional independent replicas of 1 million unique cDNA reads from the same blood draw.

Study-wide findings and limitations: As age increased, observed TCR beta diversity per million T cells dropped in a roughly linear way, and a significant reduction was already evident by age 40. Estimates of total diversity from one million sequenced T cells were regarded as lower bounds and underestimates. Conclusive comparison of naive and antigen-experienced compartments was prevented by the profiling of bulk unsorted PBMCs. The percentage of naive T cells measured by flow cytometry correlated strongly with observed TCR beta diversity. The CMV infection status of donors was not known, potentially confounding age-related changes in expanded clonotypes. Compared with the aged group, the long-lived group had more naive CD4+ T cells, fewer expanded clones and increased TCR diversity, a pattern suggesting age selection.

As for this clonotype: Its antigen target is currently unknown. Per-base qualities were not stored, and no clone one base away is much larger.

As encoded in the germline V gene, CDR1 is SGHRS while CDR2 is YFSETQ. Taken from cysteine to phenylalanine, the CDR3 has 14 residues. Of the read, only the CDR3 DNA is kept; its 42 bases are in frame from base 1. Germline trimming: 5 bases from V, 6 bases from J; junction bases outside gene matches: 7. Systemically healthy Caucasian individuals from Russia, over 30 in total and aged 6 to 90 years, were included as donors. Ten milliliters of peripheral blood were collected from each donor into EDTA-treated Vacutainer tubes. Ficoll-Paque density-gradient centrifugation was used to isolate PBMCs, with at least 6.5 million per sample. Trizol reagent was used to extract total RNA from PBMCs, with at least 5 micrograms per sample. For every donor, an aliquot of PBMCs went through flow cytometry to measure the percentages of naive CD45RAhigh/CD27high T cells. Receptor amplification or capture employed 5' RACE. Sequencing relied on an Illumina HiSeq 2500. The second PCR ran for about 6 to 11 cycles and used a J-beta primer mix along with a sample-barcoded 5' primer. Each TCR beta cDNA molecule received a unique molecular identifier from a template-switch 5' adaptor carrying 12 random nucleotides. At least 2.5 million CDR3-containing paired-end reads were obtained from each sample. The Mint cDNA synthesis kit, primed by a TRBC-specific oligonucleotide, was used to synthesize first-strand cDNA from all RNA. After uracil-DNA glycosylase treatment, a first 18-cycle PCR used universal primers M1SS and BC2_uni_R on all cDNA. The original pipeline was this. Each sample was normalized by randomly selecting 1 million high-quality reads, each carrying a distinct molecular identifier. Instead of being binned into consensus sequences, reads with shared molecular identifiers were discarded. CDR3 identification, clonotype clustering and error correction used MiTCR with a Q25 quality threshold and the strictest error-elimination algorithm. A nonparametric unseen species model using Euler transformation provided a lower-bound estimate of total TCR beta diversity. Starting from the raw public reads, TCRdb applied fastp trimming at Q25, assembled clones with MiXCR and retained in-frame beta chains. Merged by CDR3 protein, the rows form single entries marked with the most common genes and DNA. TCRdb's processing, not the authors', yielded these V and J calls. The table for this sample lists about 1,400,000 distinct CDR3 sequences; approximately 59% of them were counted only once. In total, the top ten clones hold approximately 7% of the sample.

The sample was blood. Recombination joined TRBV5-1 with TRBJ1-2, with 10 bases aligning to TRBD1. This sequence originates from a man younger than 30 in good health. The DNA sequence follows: TGCGCCAGCAGTTCCGGGACAGGGGTCGATGGCTACACCTTC. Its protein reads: CASSSGTGVDGYTF.